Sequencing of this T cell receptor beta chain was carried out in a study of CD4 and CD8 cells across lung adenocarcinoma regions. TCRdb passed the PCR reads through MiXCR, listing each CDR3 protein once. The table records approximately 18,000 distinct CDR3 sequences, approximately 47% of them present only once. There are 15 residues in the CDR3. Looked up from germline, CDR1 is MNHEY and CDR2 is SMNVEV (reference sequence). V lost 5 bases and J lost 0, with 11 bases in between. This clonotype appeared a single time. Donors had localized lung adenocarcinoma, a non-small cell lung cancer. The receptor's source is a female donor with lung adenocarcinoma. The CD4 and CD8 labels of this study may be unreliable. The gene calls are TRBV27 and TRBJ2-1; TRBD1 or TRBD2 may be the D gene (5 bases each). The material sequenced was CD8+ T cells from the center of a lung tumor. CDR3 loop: CASSQRGLSYNEQFF. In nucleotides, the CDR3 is TGTGCCAGCAGTCAGAGGGGCCTCTCCTACAATGAGCAGTTCTTC.